This T cell receptor beta chain comes out of a study of blood T cell repertoires in COVID-19. Turning to the study itself: Samples of COVID-19 (acute and convalescent) were obtained from the United States, Italy and Spain.

Study processing details: From reference gene primer amplification, estimates of nucleated cell counts were derived. Only in-frame clones appear in the TCRdb table, and some are missing; sequencing was by immunoSEQ multiplex PCR. V, J and clone size reflect that table, while D and trimming were determined from the DNA. The sample contains 90,000 to 120,000 clones, 80% to 90% of which appear only once. V shed 0 bases, J shed 0 bases, and the junction held 5 bases outside the gene matches. There are 16 residues in the CDR3. Germline loops: CDR1 SGHKS, CDR2 YYEKEE (reference sequence). The source material was peripheral blood. The receptor was derived from an elderly woman with acute or convalescent COVID-19. The chain couples TRBV5-5 to TRBJ1-2; 7 bases are a match to TRBD1. This chain's CDR3 is CASSLAGQATNYGYTF. The CDR3 DNA reads TGTGCCAGCAGCTTGGCCGGACAGGCGACTAACTATGGCTACACCTTC.